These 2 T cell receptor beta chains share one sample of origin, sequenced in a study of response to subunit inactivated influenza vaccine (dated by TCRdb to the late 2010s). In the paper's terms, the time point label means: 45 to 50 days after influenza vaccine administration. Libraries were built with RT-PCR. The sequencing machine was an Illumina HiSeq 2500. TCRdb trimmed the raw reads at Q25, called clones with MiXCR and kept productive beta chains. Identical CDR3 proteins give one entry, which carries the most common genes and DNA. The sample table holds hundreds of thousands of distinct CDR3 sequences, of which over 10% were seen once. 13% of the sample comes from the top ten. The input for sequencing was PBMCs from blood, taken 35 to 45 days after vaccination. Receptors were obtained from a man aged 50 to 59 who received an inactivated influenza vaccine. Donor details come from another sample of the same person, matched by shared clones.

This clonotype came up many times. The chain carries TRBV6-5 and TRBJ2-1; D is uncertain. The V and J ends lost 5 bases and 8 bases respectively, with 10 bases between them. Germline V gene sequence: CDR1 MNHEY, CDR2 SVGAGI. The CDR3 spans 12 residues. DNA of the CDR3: TGTGCCAGCAGTGCCCCCCTCCATGAGCAGTTCTTC. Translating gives CASSAPLHEQFF.

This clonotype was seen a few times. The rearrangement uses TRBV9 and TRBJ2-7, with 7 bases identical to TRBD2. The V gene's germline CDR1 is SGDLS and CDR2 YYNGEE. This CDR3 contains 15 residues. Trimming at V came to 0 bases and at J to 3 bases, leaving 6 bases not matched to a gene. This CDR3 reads CASSVGLAEFYEQYF. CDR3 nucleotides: TGTGCCAGCAGCGTAGGGCTAGCGGAATTCTACGAGCAGTACTTC.